The TCR beta chain under discussion was sequenced for a study of OX40 agonist ivuxolimab in advanced cancers. Study-wide background: In three patients, partial responses were observed, one with hepatocellular carcinoma and two with cutaneous melanoma.

Clones were sequenced by immunoSEQ multiplex PCR, and TCRdb holds only the in-frame ones, with some missing. The profile shows fewer than 100,000 clones, roughly 80% of them singletons. Findings and limits, study-wide: Low normalized T-cell clonal expansion also characterized some of the nonresponders. Clonal expansion was among the lowest in partial responders at 0.1-3.0 mg/kg, especially CD8+.

As regards this clone: The antigen is not known.

The germline CDR1 and CDR2 sequences are WSHSY and SAAADI. Trimming stripped 6 bases from V and 4 bases from J, with 16 bases between. The length of the CDR3 is 16 residues. Individuals having autoimmune disease history or systemic immunosuppression were not enrolled. Sequences were derived from CD4+ or CD8+ T cells sorted from blood, sampled in a trial of the OX40 agonist ivuxolimab. This TCR was sampled from an adult with an advanced solid tumor such as melanoma, head and neck, liver or kidney cancer. The chain joins TRBV10-2 to TRBJ2-6; D is unclear. This CDR3 reads CASSLRSSVGANVLTF. CDR3 in DNA: TGCGCCAGCAGCTTAAGATCCTCTGTGGGGGCCAACGTCCTGACTTTC.